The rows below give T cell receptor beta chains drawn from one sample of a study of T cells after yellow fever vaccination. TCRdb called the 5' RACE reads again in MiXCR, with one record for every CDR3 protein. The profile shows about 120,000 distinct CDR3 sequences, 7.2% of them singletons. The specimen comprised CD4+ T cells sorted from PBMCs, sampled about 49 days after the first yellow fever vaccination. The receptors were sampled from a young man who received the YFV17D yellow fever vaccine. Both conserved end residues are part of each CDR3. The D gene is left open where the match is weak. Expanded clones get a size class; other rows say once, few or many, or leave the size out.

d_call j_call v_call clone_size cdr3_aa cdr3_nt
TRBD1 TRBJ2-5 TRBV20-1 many CSAARQGLTETQYF TGCAGTGCCGCCCGACAGGGGTTAACAGAGACCCAGTACTTC
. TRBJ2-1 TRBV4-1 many CASSQVAGPYNEQFF TGCGCCAGCAGCCAAGTCGCCGGGCCTTACAATGAGCAGTTCTTC
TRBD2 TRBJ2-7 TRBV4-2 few CASSLSPALAGFAYEQYF TGTGCCAGCAGCCTATCCCCCGCACTAGCGGGGTTTGCCTACGAGCAGTACTTC
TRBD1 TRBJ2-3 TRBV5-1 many CASSRGQGQVSTDTQYF TGCGCCAGCAGCCGCGGACAGGGCCAGGTGAGCACAGATACGCAGTATTTT
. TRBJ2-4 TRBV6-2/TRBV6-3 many CASSSTPPPKDIQYF TGTGCCAGCAGTTCGACACCGCCCCCAAAGGACATTCAGTACTTC
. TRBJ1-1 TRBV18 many CASSPLQSLAEAFF TGTGCCAGCTCACCATTGCAGTCGTTGGCTGAAGCTTTCTTT
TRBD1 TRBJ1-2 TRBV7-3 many CASRRDSPQGYGYTF TGTGCCAGCAGACGGGACAGCCCTCAGGGCTATGGCTACACCTTC
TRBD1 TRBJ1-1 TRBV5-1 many CASGLDARQGMNTEAFF TGCGCCAGCGGACTTGATGCTCGACAGGGGATGAACACTGAAGCTTTCTTT
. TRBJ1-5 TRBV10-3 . CAISGGHEGNQPQHF TGTGCCATCAGTGGAGGACACGAAGGCAATCAGCCCCAGCATTTT
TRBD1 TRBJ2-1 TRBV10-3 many CAIRDRDSYNEQFF TGTGCCATCAGAGACCGGGACAGCTACAATGAGCAGTTCTTC
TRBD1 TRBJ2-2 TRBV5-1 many CASSLGYTSGGIGELFF TGCGCCAGCAGCTTGGGCTACACCTCAGGGGGCATCGGGGAGCTGTTTTTT
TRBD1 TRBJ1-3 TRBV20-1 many CSATQTGAGNTIYF TGCAGTGCTACCCAGACAGGGGCTGGAAACACCATATATTTT
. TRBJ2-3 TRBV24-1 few CATSPPEPTGSTDTQYF TGTGCCACCAGTCCCCCCGAACCCACAGGGAGCACAGATACGCAGTATTTT
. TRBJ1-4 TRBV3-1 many CASTPGHPGEKLFF TGTGCCAGCACCCCGGGACACCCTGGGGAAAAACTGTTTTTT
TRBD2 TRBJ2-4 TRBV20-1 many CSAELAGGWNIQYF TGCAGTGCTGAACTAGCGGGGGGTTGGAACATTCAGTACTTC
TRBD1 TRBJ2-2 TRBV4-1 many CASSQGYRGFNGELFF TGCGCCAGCAGCCAAGGGTACAGGGGGTTCAACGGGGAGCTGTTTTTT
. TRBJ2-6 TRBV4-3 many CASSQDIRSGANVLTF TGCGCCAGCAGCCAAGATATTCGCTCTGGGGCCAACGTCCTGACTTTC
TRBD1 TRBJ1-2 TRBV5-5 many CASSLQDRGRTF TGTGCCAGCAGCTTGCAGGACAGGGGTAGGACCTTC
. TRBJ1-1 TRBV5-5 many CASSLVGPATFF TGTGCCAGCAGCCTCGTTGGCCCGGCGACTTTCTTT
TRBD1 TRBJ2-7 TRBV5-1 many CASSLAGQEHYEQYF TGCGCCAGCAGCTTGGCTGGACAGGAGCACTACGAGCAGTACTTC
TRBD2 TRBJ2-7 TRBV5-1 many CASSSYGGAWEQYF TGCGCCAGCAGCTCCTACGGGGGGGCCTGGGAGCAGTACTTC
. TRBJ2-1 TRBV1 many CTSSQVRGTRFHNEQFF TGCACCAGCAGCCAAGTTAGAGGGACTAGGTTCCACAATGAGCAGTTCTTC
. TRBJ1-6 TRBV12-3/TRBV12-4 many CASSLFLVSGPLHF TGTGCCAGCAGTTTATTTCTCGTCTCCGGACCCCTCCACTTT
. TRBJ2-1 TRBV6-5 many CASSYSLSGSSYNEQFF TGTGCCAGCAGTTACTCGCTCTCAGGCAGCTCCTACAATGAGCAGTTCTTC
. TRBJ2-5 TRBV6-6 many CASSKSHEGTQYF TGTGCCAGCAGTAAAAGCCACGAAGGGACCCAGTACTTC
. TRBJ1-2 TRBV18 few CASSPYEGGYTF TGTGCCAGCTCACCGTACGAGGGTGGCTACACCTTC
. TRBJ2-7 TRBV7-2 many CASSLVGARGGPYEQYF TGTGCCAGCAGCTTAGTGGGCGCTCGAGGAGGTCCCTACGAGCAGTACTTC
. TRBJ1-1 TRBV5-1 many CASSLSYGADTEAFF TGCGCCAGCAGCTTGTCTTACGGGGCGGACACTGAAGCTTTCTTT
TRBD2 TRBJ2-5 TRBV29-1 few CSVGAGTSGGQETQYF TGCAGCGTTGGCGCCGGGACTAGCGGGGGCCAAGAGACCCAGTACTTC
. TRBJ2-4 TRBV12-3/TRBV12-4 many CASSPRQNPDPKNIQYF TGTGCCAGCAGTCCAAGACAGAATCCCGATCCCAAAAACATTCAGTACTTC
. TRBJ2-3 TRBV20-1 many CSDLKWGGTDTQYF TGCAGTGACCTCAAGTGGGGGGGCACAGATACGCAGTATTTT
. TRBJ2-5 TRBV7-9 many CASSAQGVQETQYF TGTGCCAGCAGCGCCCAGGGCGTACAAGAGACCCAGTACTTC
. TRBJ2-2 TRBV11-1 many CASSHTASGQNTGELFF TGTGCCAGCAGCCACACTGCCTCGGGACAGAACACCGGGGAGCTGTTTTTT
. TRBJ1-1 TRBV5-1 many CASSESPGHLTEAFF TGCGCCAGCAGTGAGTCTCCGGGACACCTAACTGAAGCTTTCTTT
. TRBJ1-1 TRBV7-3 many CASSLTSAGVAEAFF TGTGCCAGCAGCTTAACGTCGGCAGGGGTGGCTGAAGCTTTCTTT
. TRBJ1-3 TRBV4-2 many CASSHGDSGNTIYF TGTGCCAGCAGCCATGGGGATTCTGGAAACACCATATATTTT
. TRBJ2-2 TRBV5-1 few CASSPDRANTGELFF TGCGCCAGCAGCCCGGACAGAGCGAACACCGGGGAGCTGTTTTTT
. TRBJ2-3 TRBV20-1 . CSARQDRTDTQYF TGCAGTGCCCGACAGGATCGCACAGATACGCAGTATTTT
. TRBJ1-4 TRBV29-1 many CSVGTAANEKLFF TGCAGCGTTGGTACAGCTGCGAATGAAAAACTGTTTTTT
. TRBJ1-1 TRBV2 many CASSPQGLYTEAFF TGTGCCAGCAGCCCCCAGGGGTTGTACACTGAAGCTTTCTTT
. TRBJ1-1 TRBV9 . CASSVQGYDTEAFF TGTGCCAGCAGCGTACAGGGGTATGACACTGAAGCTTTCTTT
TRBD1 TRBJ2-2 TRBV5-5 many CASRGQTAGGELFF TGTGCCAGCAGGGGACAGACCGCAGGCGGGGAGCTGTTTTTT
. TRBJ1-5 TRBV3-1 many CASSQGLGDNQPQHF TGTGCCAGCAGCCAAGGCCTTGGGGACAATCAGCCCCAGCATTTT
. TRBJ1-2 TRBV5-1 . CASSLIGGGYGYTF TGCGCCAGCAGCTTGATCGGGGGTGGCTATGGCTACACCTTC
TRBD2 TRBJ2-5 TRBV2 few CASTPLAAEETQYF TGTGCCAGCACTCCACTAGCGGCAGAGGAGACCCAGTACTTC
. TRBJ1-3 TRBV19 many CASSTTVRNTIYF TGTGCCAGTAGTACGACAGTCCGAAACACCATATATTTT
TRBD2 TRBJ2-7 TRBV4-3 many CASRPGLAGSYEQYF TGCGCCAGCCGCCCGGGACTAGCGGGCTCCTACGAGCAGTACTTC
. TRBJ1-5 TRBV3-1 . CAFSGSSRGRGNQPQHF TGTGCCTTCAGTGGATCTTCGAGGGGTCGGGGCAATCAGCCCCAGCATTTT
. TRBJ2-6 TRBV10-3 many CATVGGNGANVLTF TGTGCCACGGTTGGGGGGAATGGGGCCAACGTCCTGACTTTC
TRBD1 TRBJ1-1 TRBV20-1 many CSASQGAPNTEAFF TGCAGTGCGTCCCAGGGGGCCCCGAACACTGAAGCTTTCTTT
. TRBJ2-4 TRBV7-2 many CASSYQGRAKNIQYF TGTGCCAGCAGCTACCAGGGGAGAGCCAAAAACATTCAGTACTTC
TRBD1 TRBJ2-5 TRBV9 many CASSVGGGRVETQYF TGTGCCAGCAGCGTAGGAGGGGGCCGGGTAGAGACCCAGTACTTC
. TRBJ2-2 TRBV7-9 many CASTVGAGELFF TGTGCCAGCACCGTCGGGGCTGGGGAGCTGTTTTTT
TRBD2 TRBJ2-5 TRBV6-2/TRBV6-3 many CASSSLGLAGVQETQYF TGTGCCAGCAGTTCCCTAGGACTAGCGGGGGTTCAAGAGACCCAGTACTTC
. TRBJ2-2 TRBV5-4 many CASSSVAGGDTGELFF TGTGCCAGCAGCTCCGTGGCAGGGGGGGACACCGGGGAGCTGTTTTTT